The entry below describes one TCR beta chain. As yet, its antigen is unknown. This record comes from a study of CD8 T cells in ankylosing spondylitis. Study-level results: Seven or eight highly homologous variants made up a TCR beta motif, and this motif appeared characteristic of ankylosing spondylitis blood.

CDR1 is MNHEY and CDR2 is SVGEGT in the germline V gene. CDR3 length: 15 amino acids. The J segment lost 7 bases and the V segment lost 6 bases, leaving 9 bases of the junction unmatched. Scientists made TCR beta libraries using quantitative 5'-RACE with molecular barcodes. One entry per CDR3 protein results from TCRdb running MiXCR on the 5' RACE reads. Among some 800,000 distinct CDR3 sequences listed, roughly 10% were seen once. This sequence originates from a male donor with ankylosing spondylitis. The sample was blood, either unsorted or a sorted T cell fraction (not recorded which). V is TRBV6-2 or TRBV6-3 and J is TRBJ2-1; 10 nucleotides line up with TRBD2. The CDR3: CASRVSGGPYNEQFF. CDR3 bases: TGTGCCAGCAGGGTTAGCGGGGGGCCATATAATGAGCAGTTCTTC.